This TCR beta chain was retrieved from a study of beta chain features in type 1 diabetes. Study-wide findings and caveats: For TCRB rearrangement, an influence of HLA type remained unresolved here. Patients with type 1 diabetes carried fewer insertions and had more deletions at their VDJ junctions. Significant though moderate, a shortening of TCRB CDR3s appeared in all four CD4+ subsets of Type 1 diabetes patients.

Comments on this clone: Its antigen is still unknown.

Investigators reverse transcribed all isolated RNA, so they sequenced expressed TCRB transcripts. The average read count of naive, central memory and regulatory T cell samples was about 3.57 million. Libraries were prepared by immunoSEQ multiplex PCR; TCRdb keeps only in-frame clonotypes and omits some of them. Of 150,000 to 200,000 clones detected, about 63% appear once; the ten largest clones hold roughly 0.095%. CDR3 length equals 15 residues. Trimming at V came to 5 bases and at J to 0 bases, leaving 4 bases not matched to a gene. Germline V gene data show CDR1 as SGHTA and CDR2 as FQGNSA. The sequence was collected from a man aged 25-45 years with type 1 diabetes. This sequence joins TRBV7-2 and TRBJ1-5, with 7 bases lining up with TRBD1. Sequencing was done on a sample of naive CD4+ T cells from blood. Written as DNA, the CDR3 is TGTGCCAGCAGCAGAGGGACAGTTAGCAATCAGCCCCAGCATTTT. This translates into CASSRGTVSNQPQHF.